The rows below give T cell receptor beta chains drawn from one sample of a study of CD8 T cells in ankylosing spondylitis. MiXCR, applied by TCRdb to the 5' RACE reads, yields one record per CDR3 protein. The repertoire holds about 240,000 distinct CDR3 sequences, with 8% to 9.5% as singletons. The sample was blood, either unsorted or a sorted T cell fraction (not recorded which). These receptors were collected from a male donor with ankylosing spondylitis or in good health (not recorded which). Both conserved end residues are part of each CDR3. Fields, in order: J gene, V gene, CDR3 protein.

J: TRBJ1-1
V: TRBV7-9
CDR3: CASSWERAEAFF

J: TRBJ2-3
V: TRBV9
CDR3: CASSASGYSTDTQYF

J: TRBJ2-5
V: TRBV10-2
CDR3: CASSERRIQETQYF

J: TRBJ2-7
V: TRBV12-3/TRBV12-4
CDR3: CASGQSSYEQYF

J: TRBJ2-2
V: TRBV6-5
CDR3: CASSYSPTGTGELFF

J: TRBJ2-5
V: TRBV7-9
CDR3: CASSVTGHETQYF

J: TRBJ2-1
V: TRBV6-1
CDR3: CASTKNTGYNEQFF

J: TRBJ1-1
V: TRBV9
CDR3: CASSAKDGGISEAFF

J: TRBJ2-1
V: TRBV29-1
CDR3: CSVNPLNEQFF

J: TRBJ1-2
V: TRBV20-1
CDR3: CSAMTGDGYTF

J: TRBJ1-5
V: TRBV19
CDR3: CASRPTVGPQHF

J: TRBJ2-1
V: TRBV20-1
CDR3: CSARRSGGYNEQFF

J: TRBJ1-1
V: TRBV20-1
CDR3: CSATPLGVDTEAFF

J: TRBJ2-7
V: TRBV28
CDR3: CASGGGPGGGYEQYF

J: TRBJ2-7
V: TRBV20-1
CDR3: CSANPPGVSYEQYF

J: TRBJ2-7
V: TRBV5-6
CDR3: CASSRQGTLTGSEQYF

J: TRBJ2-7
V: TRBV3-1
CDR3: CASSQVDEQYF

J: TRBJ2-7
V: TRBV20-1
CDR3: CSASPGVRSEQYF

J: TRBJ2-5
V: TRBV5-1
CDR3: CASSFTGGSQETQYF

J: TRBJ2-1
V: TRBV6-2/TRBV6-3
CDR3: CASSSARGGRNPYEQFF

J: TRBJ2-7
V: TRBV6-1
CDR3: CASSPVAGPSPTDEQYF

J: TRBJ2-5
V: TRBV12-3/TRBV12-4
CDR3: CASSFGQGASGETQYF

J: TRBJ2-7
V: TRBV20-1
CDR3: CSADGDYEQYF

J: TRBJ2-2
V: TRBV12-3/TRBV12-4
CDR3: CASSLVRGTGELFF